This TCR beta chain was found in a study of regulatory T cells in long-lasting Graves disease. Indicated time point: newly diagnosed GD, antithyroid drugs for less than 3 months. There was RNA extracted from PBMCs, and the TCR library was made from it. CDR3 regions were amplified by Arm-PCR using iRepertoire HTBI primers to build TCR beta libraries. TCRdb itself ran the multiplex PCR reads through MiXCR, one entry per CDR3 protein. This sample has approximately 310,000 distinct CDR3 sequences; approximately 20% occur once, and the top ten carry approximately 35%. Points on this clonotype: Its target is not known.

Study results and limitations: Persistent Graves' disease cases displayed lower TCR diversity than newly diagnosed ones.

V trimming: 0 bases; J trimming: 1 base; junction bases outside the gene matches: 6. From germline, CDR1 is MGHDK and CDR2 SYGVNS. The CDR3 covers 17 residues. The chain couples TRBV25-1 to TRBJ2-3, with 8 bases matching TRBD2. This material consisted of peripheral blood mononuclear cells (PBMCs), taken at new diagnosis, from a patient treated with antithyroid drugs. The TCR sequence derives from a female donor with Graves disease. CDR3 in DNA: TGTGCCAGCAGTGAATACGGTTTGACTAGCGGCACAGATACGCAGTATTTT. Translating gives CASSEYGLTSGTDTQYF.